The next 11 T cell receptor beta chains were all read from a single sample in a study of blood T cell repertoires in COVID-19. Generated by immunoSEQ multiplex PCR, the TCRdb table keeps only in-frame clones and is missing some. This table has about 200,000 clones, 75% to 85% appearing once. Material for sequencing was peripheral blood. Source of these receptors: a man aged 60 to 69 with acute or convalescent COVID-19.

The CDR3, as DNA: TGTGCCAGCAGCTTGGCCCTAGGGGTACTAATGAACACTGAAGCTTTCTTT. Translation: CASSLALGVLMNTEAFF. The gene calls are TRBV5-4 and TRBJ1-1, with TRBD1 as a possible D gene (5 bases). The CDR3 is made up of 17 amino acids. Germline V gene data show CDR1 as SGHNT and CDR2 as YYREEE (reference sequence). Deletions cut 0 bases from V and 0 bases from J, with 15 bases between.

This clone was detected only once. This chain uses TRBV12-3 or TRBV12-4 with TRBJ1-2; D unclear. Trimming pared 8 bases from V and 14 bases from J, leaving 18 bases between. The CDR3 spans 11 residues. For the CDR3, the DNA is TGTGCCAGCCTCTTAGGGCCTCGGGAAACCTTC. Translated: CASLLGPRETF.

This clone was seen a few times. The chain joins TRBV5-1 to TRBJ1-5; 7 nucleotides agree with TRBD1. V gave up 0 bases and J gave up 7 bases; unmatched junction bases: 7. CDR3 length: 15 residues. From germline, CDR1 is SGHRS and CDR2 YFSETQ. The CDR3 DNA reads TGCGCCAGCAGCTTGGGTGACAGGGCCGGGCAGCCCCAGCATTTT. Its protein is CASSLGDRAGQPQHF.

V and J are TRBV3-1 (or the pseudogene TRBV3-2) and TRBJ2-2; the match to TRBD1 covers 10 bases. This CDR3 is 15 amino acids long. V was pared by 2 bases and J by 10 bases, with 7 bases of the junction left unmatched. The germline gives CDR1 LGHDT, CDR2 YNNKEL (reference sequence). In nucleotides, the CDR3 is TGTGCCAGCAGCCAACCGGGACAGGGGACTCCGGAGCTGTTTTTT. Protein: CASSQPGQGTPELFF.

The genes are TRBV18 and TRBJ1-1, with 8 bases identical to TRBD1. Germline V gives CDR1 KGHSH, CDR2 LQKENI. V shed 2 bases, J shed 1 base, and the junction held 0 bases outside the gene matches. The CDR3 loop spans 14 amino acids. DNA for the CDR3: TGTGCCAGCTCACCAGGGACAGGGAACACTGAAGCTTTCTTT. Translated, it gives CASSPGTGNTEAFF.

The chain combines TRBV3-1 (or the pseudogene TRBV3-2) with TRBJ2-3, with D tentatively TRBD2 (6 bases). The V end was cut by 0 bases, the J end by 3 bases, with 10 bases between. This CDR3 has 15 amino acids. Per germline, CDR1 LGHDT and CDR2 YNNKEL (reference sequence). The CDR3 here is CASSQEGGVTDTQYF. DNA of the CDR3: TGTGCCAGCAGCCAAGAGGGGGGAGTTACAGATACGCAGTATTTT.

This clone was detected only a few times. The same CDR3 arises from other DNA sequences in this sample as well. This chain joins TRBV6-5 and TRBJ1-1; a weak D match, TRBD1 (5 bases). This CDR3 has 13 amino acids. Trimming removed 2 bases at V and 1 base at J, with 5 bases between. CDR1 and CDR2 from the germline V gene are MNHEY and SVGAGI. CDR3 DNA: TGTGCCAGCAGTTACCAGGGGAACACTGAAGCTTTCTTT. Its translation: CASSYQGNTEAFF.

This chain joins TRBV10-3 and TRBJ2-7; 14 bases are shared with TRBD2. This CDR3 comprises 16 residues. V was pared by 6 bases and J by 5 bases, with 9 bases of the junction left unmatched. Germline V gene sequence: CDR1 ENHRY, CDR2 SYGVKD. As DNA, the CDR3 is TGTGCCATCAGACTGACTAGCGGGGGGGCGATCGACGAGCAGTACTTC. Protein product: CAIRLTSGGAIDEQYF.

The chain combines TRBV6-2 or TRBV6-3 with TRBJ2-7; D might be TRBD2 (6 bases). Trimming took 2 bases from V and 2 from J, leaving 13 bases between them. This CDR3 spans 15 amino acids. CDR1 and CDR2 from the germline V gene are MNHEY and SVGEGT. Here the CDR3 reads CASSYGGYTTYEQYF. CDR3 in DNA: TGTGCCAGCAGTTACGGGGGGTATACTACCTACGAGCAGTACTTC.

The chain has TRBV2 and TRBJ1-2; TRBD1 aligns across 8 bases. Germline V gene lookup returns CDR1 SNHLY and CDR2 FYNNEI. The CDR3 totals 15 residues. V shed 3 bases and J 4 bases; nucleotides not matched to a gene: 7. The CDR3 DNA is TGTGCCAGCAGTGAGAATGCAGGGGGCCTCTATGGCTACACCTTC. This encodes CASSENAGGLYGYTF.

The rearrangement joins TRBV28 to TRBJ2-7; no reliable D call. V gave up 4 bases and J gave up 7 bases, with 17 bases separating them. Germline assignment: CDR1 MDHEN and CDR2 SYDVKM. This CDR3 is 14 amino acids long. The CDR3 region has the DNA TGTGCCAGCAGTTACTCTATCCCCCCAGCGGAGCAGTACTTC. Residues: CASSYSIPPAEQYF.